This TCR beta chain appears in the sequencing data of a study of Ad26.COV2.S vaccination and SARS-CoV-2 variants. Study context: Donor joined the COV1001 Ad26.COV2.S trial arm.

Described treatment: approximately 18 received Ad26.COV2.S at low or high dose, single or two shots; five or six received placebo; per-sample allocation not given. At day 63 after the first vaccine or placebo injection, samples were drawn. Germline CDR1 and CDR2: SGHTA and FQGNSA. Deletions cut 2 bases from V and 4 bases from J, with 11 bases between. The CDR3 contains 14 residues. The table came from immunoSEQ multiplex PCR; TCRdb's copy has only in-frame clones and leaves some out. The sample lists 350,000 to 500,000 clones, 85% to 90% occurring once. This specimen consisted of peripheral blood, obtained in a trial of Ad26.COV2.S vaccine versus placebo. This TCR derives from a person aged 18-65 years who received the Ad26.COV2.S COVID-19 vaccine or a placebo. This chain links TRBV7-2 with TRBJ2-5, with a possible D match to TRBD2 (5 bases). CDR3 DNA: TGTGCCAGCAGCTTAACTGGGAGTGGAGAGACCCAGTACTTC. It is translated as CASSLTGSGETQYF.